These 24 T cell receptor beta chains were all obtained from the same sample, sequenced in a study of T cells in Graves' hyperthyroidism and ophthalmopathy. Researchers took RNA transcripts and amplified the TCR beta CDR3 regions from them. During a first-round RT-PCR of the TCR CDR3, the HTBI primer set was used. Each CDR3 protein is one row after TCRdb ran MiXCR on the multiplex PCR reads. The sample shows around 690,000 distinct CDR3 sequences, 17% of them seen only once. The sample consisted of blood. The source of these receptors is a man aged 50 or older with Graves' hyperthyroidism.

The sample holds a few counts of this clonotype. The rearrangement joins TRBV20-1 to TRBJ2-1; D unclear. Trimming took off 7 bases at V and 0 bases at J, with 10 bases between the two ends. Germline V gene sequence: CDR1 DFQATT, CDR2 SNEGSKA (reference sequence). The CDR3 contains 13 residues. The CDR3 nucleotides are TGCAGTGTGTCGCCGAGCTCCTACAATGAGCAGTTCTTC. The encoded protein is CSVSPSSYNEQFF.

The table lists this clonotype with a few counts. The rearrangement links TRBV5-5 to TRBJ2-2, with TRBD1 as a possible D gene (6 bases). The CDR3 is 15 amino acids. The ends were cut back, 0 bases at V and 4 bases at J, with 10 bases in the middle. Germline V gene lookup returns CDR1 SGHKS and CDR2 YYEKEE (reference sequence). CDR3 region: CASSLAGQLTGELFF. The CDR3 DNA reads as TGTGCCAGCAGCTTGGCCGGACAGCTCACCGGGGAGCTGTTTTTT.

As to this clonotype: Relative to the germline gene, one junction end is altered; a read error may explain this. The V call is TRBV11-2, the J call TRBJ2-2; D may be TRBD2 (5 bases). This CDR3 spans 17 amino acids. Looked up from germline, CDR1 is SGHAT and CDR2 is FQNNGV. CDR3 DNA sequence: TGCGCCAGCAGCCAAGCACGGAACAGCGGGAACACCGGGGAGCTGTTTTTT. Amino acid sequence: CASSQARNSGNTGELFF.

Ten or more counts support this clonotype. V is TRBV6-1 and J is TRBJ1-5; 8 nucleotides agree with TRBD1. The germline V gene encodes CDR1 MNHNS and CDR2 SASEGT. The junction had 4 bases not matched to a gene; V was cut back by 5 bases and J by 1 base. This CDR3 is 15 amino acids long. CDR3 loop: CASSPGQASNQPQHF. The CDR3 nucleotides are TGTGCCAGCAGTCCGGGACAGGCGAGCAATCAGCCCCAGCATTTT.

This clonotype was counted at least ten times. The chain uses TRBV28 and TRBJ2-2, with D perhaps TRBD2 (6 bases). The germline CDR1 and CDR2 sequences are MDHEN and SYDVKM. CDR3 length: 15 residues. V lost 6 bases and J 0 bases, leaving 11 bases between the germline ends. The CDR3: CASRPGTPNTGELFF. In DNA form, the CDR3 reads TGTGCCAGCAGGCCCGGGACTCCGAACACCGGGGAGCTGTTTTTT.

This rearrangement joins TRBV11-2 to TRBJ1-6, with D unresolved. The CDR3 is 15 residues long. CDR1 is SGHAT and CDR2 is FQNNGV in the germline V gene. Trimming cost V 4 bases and J 3 bases, with 10 bases left between them. The DNA for the CDR3 is TGTGCCAGCAGCTACTCGACGGGCTATAATTCACCCCTCCACTTT. It is translated as CASSYSTGYNSPLHF.

In its sample, this clonotype was seen many times. This chain links TRBV11-2 with TRBJ2-1; D gene unclear. Trimming removed 1 base at V and 0 bases at J, with 10 bases between. The V gene's germline CDR1 is SGHAT and CDR2 FQNNGV. The CDR3 runs 16 residues. CDR3 DNA: TGTGCCAGCAGCTTAGCCCTGCAGAGCTCCTACAATGAGCAGTTCTTC. Protein sequence: CASSLALQSSYNEQFF.

This clonotype appeared many times. The gene calls are TRBV27 and TRBJ2-7, with D uncertain. Trimming shortened V by 6 bases and J by 1 base, and 13 bases separated the two germline ends. Per the germline V gene, CDR1 is MNHEY and CDR2 is SMNVEV (reference sequence). The CDR3 runs 14 residues. The CDR3 sequence is CASSDDKASYEQYF. The CDR3 DNA is TGTGCCAGCAGCGACGACAAGGCGTCCTACGAGCAGTACTTC.

This clonotype was observed a handful of times. The chain combines TRBV3-1 with TRBJ1-1; TRBD1 aligns across 7 bases. This CDR3 is 14 amino acids long. V shed 0 bases and J 4 bases; nucleotides not matched to a gene: 2. In germline, CDR1 is LGHDT, CDR2 YNNKEL (reference sequence). CDR3 sequence reads: CASSQDNRGTEAFF. CDR3 DNA sequence: TGTGCCAGCAGCCAAGATAACAGGGGCACTGAAGCTTTCTTT.

This clonotype was counted ten times or more. This CDR3 reads CASCSGPLDEQYF. The CDR3 coding sequence is TGCGCCAGCTGTTCGGGACCCCTGGACGAGCAGTACTTC. The J gene is TRBJ2-7, the V gene TRBV10-1; the D call may be TRBD1 or TRBD2 (5 bases each). The V end lost 8 bases, the J end lost 5 bases, and 16 bases lay between the germline ends. This CDR3 spans 13 amino acids. CDR1 is WNHNN and CDR2 is SYGVQD in the germline V gene (reference sequence).

The chain links TRBV9 to TRBJ2-7, with D perhaps matching TRBD1 or TRBD2 (5 bases each). The CDR3 consists of 14 residues. With 4 bases removed from V and 0 bases from J, the gap between germline ends came to 11 bases. Germline V lookup: CDR1 SGDLS, CDR2 YYNGEE. The CDR3 protein is CASSTRDLSYEQYF. As DNA, the CDR3 is TGTGCCAGCAGCACAAGGGACCTCTCCTACGAGCAGTACTTC.

The chain carries TRBV24-1 and TRBJ2-1, with TRBD2 as a possible D gene (7 bases). V was clipped by 0 bases and J by 5 bases, with 19 bases between them. Germline V gene data show CDR1 as KGHDR and CDR2 as SFDVKD. The CDR3 runs 18 residues. The CDR3 DNA is TGTGCCACCAGTGATTTGAGGGGGGGGGACCAACGGGACAATGAGCAGTTCTTC. It codes for CATSDLRGGDQRDNEQFF.

This clonotype was counted only a few times. The CDR3 DNA sequence: TGCGCCAGCAGCACCGGGGACAGCACCGGGGAGCTGTTTTTT. It encodes CASSTGDSTGELFF. V gene TRBV5-1 combines with J gene TRBJ2-2, with 7 bases matching TRBD1. Germline V CDR1 and CDR2: SGHRS, YFSETQ. V lost 4 bases, J lost 4 bases, and 4 bases stayed unmatched. The CDR3 runs 14 residues. Together with reference TRBV5-1 and TRBJ2-2, the CDR3 gives the full variable domain: KAGVTQTPRYLIKTRGQQVTLSCSPISGHRSVSWYQQTPGQGLQFLFEYFSETQRNKGNFPGRFSGRQFSNSRSEMNVSTLELGDSALYLCASSTGDSTGELFFGEGSRLTVL.

This clonotype was seen at least ten times. The CDR3 DNA follows: TGTGCCAGCAGTTACGTTCGGGGAACTTACTACGAGCAGTACTTC. It yields the protein CASSYVRGTYYEQYF. The chain couples TRBV6-1 to TRBJ2-7; TRBD2 might be the D (5 bases). Germline V gene sequence: CDR1 MNHNS, CDR2 SASEGT. This CDR3 has 15 amino acids. V lost 5 bases to trimming and J lost 3 bases, with 17 bases between them.

This clonotype was seen many times. The chain joins TRBV10-2 to TRBJ2-1, with 12 bases identical to TRBD2. Per the germline V gene, CDR1 is WSHSY and CDR2 is SAAADI. This CDR3 has 21 amino acids. V shed 3 bases and J 0 bases; nucleotides not matched to a gene: 15. The CDR3 protein is CASSELAGGAVASSSYNEQFF. CDR3 in DNA: TGCGCCAGCAGTGAACTAGCGGGAGGAGCGGTGGCGTCCAGCTCCTACAATGAGCAGTTCTTC.

The CDR3 DNA sequence: TGTGCCTGGAAAATCGACAGGGGGCGTCACGAGCAGTACTTC. Encoded protein: CAWKIDRGRHEQYF. This rearrangement joins TRBV30 to TRBJ2-7, with 10 positions matching TRBD1. The CDR3 loop spans 14 amino acids. From germline, CDR1 is GTSNPN and CDR2 SVGIG (reference sequence). Trimming cost V 4 bases and J 5 bases; bases outside gene matches: 8.

The V call is TRBV10-3, the J call TRBJ2-7; no clear D. The CDR3 sequence is 12 residues long. In germline, CDR1 is ENHRY, CDR2 SYGVKD. The V end lost 11 bases, the J end lost 3 bases, and 14 bases lay between the germline ends. The CDR3 reads CASRTEVYEQYF. The CDR3 nucleotides read TGTGCCTCGAGGACGGAAGTCTACGAGCAGTACTTC.

This clonotype was observed many times. The J gene is TRBJ1-1, the V gene TRBV9, with D tentatively TRBD1 (5 bases). Germline V gene lookup returns CDR1 SGDLS and CDR2 YYNGEE. Trimming left V 0 bases short and J 1 base short, with 10 bases between. The CDR3 is 15 residues long. The CDR3 reads CASSVEGTSNTEAFF. The CDR3 coding sequence is TGTGCCAGCAGCGTAGAAGGGACTTCGAACACTGAAGCTTTCTTT.

This clonotype appeared many times. The rearrangement joins TRBV11-2 to TRBJ2-1, with 8 bases identical to TRBD2. The CDR3 length is 14 residues. From germline, CDR1 is SGHAT and CDR2 FQNNGV. The trim removed 3 bases at V and 6 bases at J, leaving 4 bases unmatched. CDR3: CASSLGLVRNEQFF. The CDR3, as DNA: TGTGCCAGCAGCTTGGGACTAGTCCGCAATGAGCAGTTCTTC. The variable domain in full, with the rest retrieved from reference TRBV11-2 and TRBJ2-1, is EAGVAQSPRYKIIEKRQSVAFWCNPISGHATLYWYQQILGQGPKLLIQFQNNGVVDDSQLPKDRFSAERLKGVDSTLKIQPAKLEDSAVYLCASSLGLVRNEQFFGPGTRLTVL.

The table lists this clonotype with a few counts. This may stem from a read error, because a much larger clone lies one nucleotide away. The V and J genes are TRBV7-6 and TRBJ2-1; 10 nucleotides align to TRBD2. With V trimmed by 0 bases and J by 5 bases, 1 base remained unmatched. The length of the CDR3 is 15 residues. The germline CDR1 and CDR2 sequences are SGHVS and FNYEAQ. The CDR3 DNA reads as TGTGCCAGCAGCTTAGCTCTAGCGGGAGACAATGAGCAGTTCTTC. Translated, it gives CASSLALAGDNEQFF.

Ten or more counts support this clonotype. The chain couples TRBV18 to TRBJ2-7; D gene unclear. CDR3 size: 14 residues. Per the germline V gene, CDR1 is KGHSH and CDR2 is LQKENI. Between the trimmed V and J ends, which lost 2 bases and 4 bases, there was a span of 12 bases. The chain's CDR3 is CASSPMPFSYEQYF. The CDR3 coding sequence is TGTGCCAGCTCACCAATGCCTTTCTCATACGAGCAGTACTTC.

The gene calls are TRBV3-1 and TRBJ2-1; D tentatively reads TRBD1 or TRBD2 (5 bases each). Germline V gene data show CDR1 as LGHDT and CDR2 as YNNKEL (reference sequence). The CDR3 loop spans 13 amino acids. V lost 0 bases and J 9 bases, leaving 9 bases between the germline ends. CDR3 sequence reads: CASSQDGTGEQFF. The CDR3 DNA is TGTGCCAGCAGCCAAGACGGGACCGGTGAGCAGTTCTTC.

This clonotype showed up just a few times. This rearrangement joins TRBV6-1 to TRBJ2-1; TRBD1 or TRBD2 may be the D gene (5 bases each). V lost 5 bases and J 5 bases, leaving 16 bases between the germline ends. The CDR3 length is 15 residues. Germline-derived CDR1 and CDR2 are MNHNS and SASEGT. CDR3 DNA sequence: TGTGCCAGCAGTCAACTCCGGGACCAGAACAATGAGCAGTTCTTC. This sequence encodes CASSQLRDQNNEQFF.

This clonotype has a handful of counts. The chain has TRBV6-1 and TRBJ2-6, with D tentatively TRBD2 (6 bases). Trimming took off 3 bases at V and 1 base at J, with 10 bases between the two ends. The germline V gene has CDR1 MNHNS and CDR2 SASEGT. CDR3 length: 16 residues. CDR3 sequence reads: CASSDLGGSGANVLTF. The CDR3 nucleotides read TGTGCCAGCAGTGATCTTGGGGGGTCTGGGGCCAACGTCCTGACTTTC.